In this sample, the clone carrying this T cell receptor beta chain turned up many times. As for time point: newly diagnosed GD, antithyroid drugs for less than 3 months. RNA from PBMCs was the source of the TCR library. This specimen comes from a study of regulatory T cells in long-lasting Graves disease. CDR3-region Arm-PCR and iRepertoire HTBI primers produced the TCR beta libraries. Each CDR3 protein gets one entry after TCRdb re-called the multiplex PCR reads with MiXCR. The sample lists over 500,000 distinct CDR3 sequences, 15% to 20% occurring once. Trimming cost V 0 bases and J 7 bases, with 12 bases left between them. The CDR3 totals 15 residues. Germline CDR1 and CDR2: SGHVS and FQNEAQ. This same sample was also part of a study on T cells in Graves' hyperthyroidism and ophthalmopathy. That work adds: On the basis of clinical symptoms, serum thyroxine and TRAb, thyroid ultrasound and orbital computed tomography, diagnoses were made. Most thyroid clonotypes with frequency above 0.001 were detected in blood.

Source: peripheral blood mononuclear cells (PBMCs), taken at new diagnosis, from a patient treated with antithyroid drugs. This clonotype originated in a woman in her 30s with Graves disease. The rearrangement links TRBV7-8 to TRBJ2-2; no clear D gene. The CDR3 spells CASSLAAASSGELFF. CDR3 nucleotide sequence: TGTGCCAGCAGCTTAGCGGCGGCCTCTAGCGGGGAGCTGTTTTTT.